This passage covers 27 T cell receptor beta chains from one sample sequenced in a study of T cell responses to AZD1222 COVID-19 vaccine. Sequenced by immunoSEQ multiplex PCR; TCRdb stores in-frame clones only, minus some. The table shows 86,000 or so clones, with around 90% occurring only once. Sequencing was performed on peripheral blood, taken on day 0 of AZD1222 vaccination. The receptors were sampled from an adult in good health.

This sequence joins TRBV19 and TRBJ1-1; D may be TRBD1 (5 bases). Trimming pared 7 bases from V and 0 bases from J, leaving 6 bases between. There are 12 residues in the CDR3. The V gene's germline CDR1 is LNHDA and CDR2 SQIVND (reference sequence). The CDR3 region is CASMDMNTEAFF. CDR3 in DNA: TGTGCCAGTATGGACATGAACACTGAAGCTTTCTTT.

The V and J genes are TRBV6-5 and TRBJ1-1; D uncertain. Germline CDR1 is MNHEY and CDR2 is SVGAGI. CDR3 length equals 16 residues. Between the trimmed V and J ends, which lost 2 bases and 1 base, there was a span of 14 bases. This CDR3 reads CASSYEGLGGNTEAFF. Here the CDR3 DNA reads TGTGCCAGCAGTTACGAAGGGCTGGGAGGGAACACTGAAGCTTTCTTT.

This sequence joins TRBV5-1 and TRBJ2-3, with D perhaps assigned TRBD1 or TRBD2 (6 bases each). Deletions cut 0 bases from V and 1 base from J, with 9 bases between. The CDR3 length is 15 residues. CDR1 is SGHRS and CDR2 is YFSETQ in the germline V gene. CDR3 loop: CASSLERGGTDTQYF. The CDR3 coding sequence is TGCGCCAGCAGCTTGGAAAGGGGGGGCACAGATACGCAGTATTTT.

CDR3 DNA sequence: TGTGCCAGCAGCCAGCCCGGAACCTTGAACACTGAAGCTTTCTTT. Protein sequence: CASSQPGTLNTEAFF. The rearrangement joins TRBV3-1 (or the pseudogene TRBV3-2) to TRBJ1-1; D remains ambiguous. CDR1 is LGHDT, CDR2 YNNKEL, per germline (reference sequence). The length of the CDR3 is 15 residues. V lost 3 bases to trimming and J lost 0 bases, with 11 bases between them.

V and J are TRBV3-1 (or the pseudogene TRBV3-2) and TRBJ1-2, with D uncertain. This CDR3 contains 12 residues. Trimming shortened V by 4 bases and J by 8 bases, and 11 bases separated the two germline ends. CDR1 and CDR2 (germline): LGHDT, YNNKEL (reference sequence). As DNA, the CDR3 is TGTGCCAGCAGCCTGCCCGACACGGGCTACACCTTC. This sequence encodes CASSLPDTGYTF.

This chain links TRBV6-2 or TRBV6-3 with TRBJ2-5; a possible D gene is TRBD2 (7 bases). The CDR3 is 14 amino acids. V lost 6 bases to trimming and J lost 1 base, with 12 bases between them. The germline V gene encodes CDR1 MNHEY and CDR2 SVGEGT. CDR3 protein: CASSPRGGQETQYF. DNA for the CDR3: TGTGCCAGCAGCCCGAGGGGGGGCCAAGAGACCCAGTACTTC.

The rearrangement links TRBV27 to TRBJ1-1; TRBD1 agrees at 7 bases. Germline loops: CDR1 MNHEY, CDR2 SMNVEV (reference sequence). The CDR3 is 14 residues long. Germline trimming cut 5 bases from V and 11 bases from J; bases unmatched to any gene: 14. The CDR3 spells CASSLRPGGVVAFF. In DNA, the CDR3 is TGTGCCAGCAGTCTCAGACCAGGGGGAGTGGTGGCTTTCTTT.

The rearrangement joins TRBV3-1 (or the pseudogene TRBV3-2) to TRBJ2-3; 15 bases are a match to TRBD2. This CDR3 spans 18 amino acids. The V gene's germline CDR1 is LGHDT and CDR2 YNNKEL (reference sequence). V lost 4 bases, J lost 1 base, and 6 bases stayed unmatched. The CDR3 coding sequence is TGTGCCAGCAGCCCCCTCGGGACTAGCGGGGGGCGCACAGATACGCAGTATTTT. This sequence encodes CASSPLGTSGGRTDTQYF.

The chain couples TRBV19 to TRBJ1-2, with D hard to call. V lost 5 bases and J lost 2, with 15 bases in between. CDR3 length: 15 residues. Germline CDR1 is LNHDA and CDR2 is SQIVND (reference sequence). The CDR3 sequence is CASSSPSGRNYGYTF. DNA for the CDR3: TGTGCCAGTAGTTCCCCTTCCGGGCGGAACTATGGCTACACCTTC.

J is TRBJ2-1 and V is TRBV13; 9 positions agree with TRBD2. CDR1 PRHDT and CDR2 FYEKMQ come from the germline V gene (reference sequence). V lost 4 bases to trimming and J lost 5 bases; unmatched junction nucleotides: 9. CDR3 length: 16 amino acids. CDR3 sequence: CASSYGSGSTDNEQFF. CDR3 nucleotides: TGTGCCAGCAGCTATGGTAGCGGGAGTACCGACAATGAGCAGTTCTTC. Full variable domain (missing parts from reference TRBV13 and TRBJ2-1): AAGVIQSPRHLIKEKRETATLKCYPIPRHDTVYWYQQGPGQDPQFLISFYEKMQSDKGSIPDRFSAQQFSDYHSELNMSSLELGDSALYFCASSYGSGSTDNEQFFGPGTRLTVL.

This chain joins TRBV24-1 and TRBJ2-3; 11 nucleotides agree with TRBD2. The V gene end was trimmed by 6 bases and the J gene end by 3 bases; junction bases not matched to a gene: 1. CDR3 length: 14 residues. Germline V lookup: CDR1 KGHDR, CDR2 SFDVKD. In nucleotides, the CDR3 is TGTGCCACCAGTTCTAGCGGGGGGACAGATACGCAGTATTTT. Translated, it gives CATSSSGGTDTQYF.

The CDR3 coding sequence is TGTGCCAGCAGAACTATTGGGTTCCCGGGCTACACCTTC. It encodes CASRTIGFPGYTF. The chain combines TRBV5-4 with TRBJ1-2; D remains unclear. V lost 5 bases and J 8 bases, leaving 16 bases between the germline ends. This CDR3 spans 13 amino acids. Germline loops: CDR1 SGHNT, CDR2 YYREEE (reference sequence).

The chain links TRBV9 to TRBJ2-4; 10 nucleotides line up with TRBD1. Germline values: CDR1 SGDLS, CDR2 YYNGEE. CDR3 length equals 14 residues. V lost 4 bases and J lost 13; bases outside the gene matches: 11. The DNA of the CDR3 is TGTGCCAGCAGCCCCTCGACAGGGGGCGATCGGCAGTACTTC. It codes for CASSPSTGGDRQYF.

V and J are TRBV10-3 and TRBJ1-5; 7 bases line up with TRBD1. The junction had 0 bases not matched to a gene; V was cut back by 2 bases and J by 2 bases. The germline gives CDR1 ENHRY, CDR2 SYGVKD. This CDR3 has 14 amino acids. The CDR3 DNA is TGTGCCATCAGTGAGGGGACAGGCAATCAGCCCCAGCATTTT. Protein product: CAISEGTGNQPQHF.

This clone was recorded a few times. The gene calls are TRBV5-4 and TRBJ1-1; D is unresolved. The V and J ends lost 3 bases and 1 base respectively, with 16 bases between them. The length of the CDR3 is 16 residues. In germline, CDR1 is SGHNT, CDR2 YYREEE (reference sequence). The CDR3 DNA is TGTGCCAGCAGCTCTAAGCCGGGCAGAGAGAACACTGAAGCTTTCTTT. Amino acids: CASSSKPGRENTEAFF.

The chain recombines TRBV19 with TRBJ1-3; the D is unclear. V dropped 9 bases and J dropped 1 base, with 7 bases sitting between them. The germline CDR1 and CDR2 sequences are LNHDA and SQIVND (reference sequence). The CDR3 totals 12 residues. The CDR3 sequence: CASLTSGNTIYF. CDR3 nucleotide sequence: TGTGCCAGCCTTACTTCTGGAAACACCATATATTTT.

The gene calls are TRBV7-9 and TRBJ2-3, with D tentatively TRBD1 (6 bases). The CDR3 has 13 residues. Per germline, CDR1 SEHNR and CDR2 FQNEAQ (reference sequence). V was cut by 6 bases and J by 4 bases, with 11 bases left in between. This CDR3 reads CASRRQAADTQYF. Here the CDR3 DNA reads TGTGCCAGCAGGAGACAGGCGGCAGATACGCAGTATTTT. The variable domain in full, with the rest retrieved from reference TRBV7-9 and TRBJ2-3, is DTGVSQNPRHKITKRGQNVTFRCDPISEHNRLYWYRQTLGQGPEFLTYFQNEAQLEKSRLLSDRFSAERPKGSFSTLEIQRTEQGDSAMYLCASRRQAADTQYFGPGTRLTVL.

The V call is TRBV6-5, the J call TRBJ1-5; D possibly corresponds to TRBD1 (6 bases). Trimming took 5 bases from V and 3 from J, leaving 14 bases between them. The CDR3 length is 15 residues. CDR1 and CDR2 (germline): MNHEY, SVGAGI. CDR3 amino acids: CASSLTDRPNQPQHF. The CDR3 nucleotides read TGTGCCAGCAGTCTTACAGACAGGCCCAATCAGCCCCAGCATTTT.

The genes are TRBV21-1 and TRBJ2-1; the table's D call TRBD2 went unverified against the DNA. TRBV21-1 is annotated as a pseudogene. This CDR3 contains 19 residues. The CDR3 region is CASSKRRTRRGACYNEQFF. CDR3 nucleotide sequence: TGTGCCAGCAGCAAACGGAGGACTCGGCGGGGGGCGTGCTACAATGAGCAGTTCTTC.

The CDR3 reads CASSLEQHTEAFF. CDR3 in DNA: TGCGCCAGCAGCTTGGAACAGCACACTGAAGCTTTCTTT. The rearrangement joins TRBV5-1 to TRBJ1-1; D gene uncertain. The V gene's germline CDR1 is SGHRS and CDR2 YFSETQ. This CDR3 comprises 13 residues. V was cut by 0 bases and J by 3 bases, with 6 bases left in between.

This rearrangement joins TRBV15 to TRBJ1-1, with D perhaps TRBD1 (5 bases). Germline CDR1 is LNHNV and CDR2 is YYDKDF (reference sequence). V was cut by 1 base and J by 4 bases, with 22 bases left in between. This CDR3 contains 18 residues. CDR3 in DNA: TGTGCCACCAGCAGAGGGACTGAGGGGCTCCCATGGGGCACTGAAGCTTTCTTT. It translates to CATSRGTEGLPWGTEAFF.

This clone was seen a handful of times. Here the CDR3 DNA reads TGCGCCAGCAGCTTGGATAGGGGGCCGGGCTATGGCTACACCTTC. Protein sequence: CASSLDRGPGYGYTF. The chain couples TRBV5-1 to TRBJ1-2; 7 bases match TRBD1. This CDR3 contains 15 residues. The V gene end was trimmed by 0 bases and the J gene end by 4 bases; junction bases not matched to a gene: 6. The germline V gene encodes CDR1 SGHRS and CDR2 YFSETQ.

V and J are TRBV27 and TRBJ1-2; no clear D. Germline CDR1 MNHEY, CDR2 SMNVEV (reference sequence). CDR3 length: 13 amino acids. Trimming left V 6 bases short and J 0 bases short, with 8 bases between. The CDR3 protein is CASRAGANYGYTF. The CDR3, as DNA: TGTGCCAGCAGGGCAGGAGCTAACTATGGCTACACCTTC.

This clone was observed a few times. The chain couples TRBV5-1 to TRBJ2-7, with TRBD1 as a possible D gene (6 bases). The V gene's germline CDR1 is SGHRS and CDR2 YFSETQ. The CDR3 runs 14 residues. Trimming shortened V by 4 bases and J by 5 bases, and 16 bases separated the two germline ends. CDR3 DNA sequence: TGCGCCAGCAGCGTGGGGGCCTCCCGAGACGAGCAGTACTTC. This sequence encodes CASSVGASRDEQYF.

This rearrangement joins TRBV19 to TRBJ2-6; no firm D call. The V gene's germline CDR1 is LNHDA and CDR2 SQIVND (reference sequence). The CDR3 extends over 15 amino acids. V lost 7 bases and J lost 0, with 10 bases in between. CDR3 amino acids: CASTAGTSGANVLTF. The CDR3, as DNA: TGTGCCAGTACGGCAGGCACCTCTGGGGCCAACGTCCTGACTTTC. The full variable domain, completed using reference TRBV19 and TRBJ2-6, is DGGITQSPKYLFRKEGQNVTLSCEQNLNHDAMYWYRQDPGQGLRLIYYSQIVNDFQKGDIAEGYSVSREKKESFPLTVTSAQKNPTAFYLCASTAGTSGANVLTFGAGSRLTVL.

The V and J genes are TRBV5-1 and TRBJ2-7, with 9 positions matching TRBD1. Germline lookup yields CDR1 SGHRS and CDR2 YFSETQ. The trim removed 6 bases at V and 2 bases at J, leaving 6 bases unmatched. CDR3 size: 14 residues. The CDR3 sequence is CASTPGTGTYEQYF. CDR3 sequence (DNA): TGCGCCAGCACCCCAGGGACAGGGACCTACGAGCAGTACTTC.

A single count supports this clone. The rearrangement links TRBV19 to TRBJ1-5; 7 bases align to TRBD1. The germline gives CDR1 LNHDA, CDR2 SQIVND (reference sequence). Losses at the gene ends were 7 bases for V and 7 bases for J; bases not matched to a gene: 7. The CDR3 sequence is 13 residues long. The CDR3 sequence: CASTGGGGQPQHF. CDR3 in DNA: TGTGCCAGTACTGGAGGGGGCGGGCAGCCCCAGCATTTT. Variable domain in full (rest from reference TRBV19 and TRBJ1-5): DGGITQSPKYLFRKEGQNVTLSCEQNLNHDAMYWYRQDPGQGLRLIYYSQIVNDFQKGDIAEGYSVSREKKESFPLTVTSAQKNPTAFYLCASTGGGGQPQHFGDGTRLSIL.